The clone carrying this T cell receptor beta chain was counted only a few times. These data come from a study of T cells in Graves' hyperthyroidism and ophthalmopathy. The CDR3 runs to 15 residues. V lost 0 bases and J lost 3, with 9 bases in between. Per the germline V gene, CDR1 is SGDLS and CDR2 is YYNGEE. Researchers amplified the TCR beta CDR3 regions from RNA transcripts. Carried out on the TCR CDR3, a first-round RT-PCR used the HTBI primer set. Each CDR3 protein gets one entry after TCRdb re-called the multiplex PCR reads with MiXCR. The sample has about 350,000 distinct CDR3 sequences, around 13% seen once; the top ten hold roughly 35%.

The clonotype originates from a woman aged 40 to 50 with Graves' ophthalmopathy. This sequence joins TRBV9 and TRBJ2-2; no reliable D call. The sample taken for sequencing was blood. The CDR3 here is CASSVDYSDTGELFF. Here the CDR3 DNA reads TGTGCCAGCAGCGTAGATTATTCTGACACCGGGGAGCTGTTTTTT. The variable domain in full, with the rest retrieved from reference TRBV9 and TRBJ2-2, is DSGVTQTPKHLITATGQRVTLRCSPRSGDLSVYWYQQSLDQGLQFLIQYYNGEERAKGNILERFSAQQFPDLHSELNLSSLELGDSALYFCASSVDYSDTGELFFGEGSRLTVL.